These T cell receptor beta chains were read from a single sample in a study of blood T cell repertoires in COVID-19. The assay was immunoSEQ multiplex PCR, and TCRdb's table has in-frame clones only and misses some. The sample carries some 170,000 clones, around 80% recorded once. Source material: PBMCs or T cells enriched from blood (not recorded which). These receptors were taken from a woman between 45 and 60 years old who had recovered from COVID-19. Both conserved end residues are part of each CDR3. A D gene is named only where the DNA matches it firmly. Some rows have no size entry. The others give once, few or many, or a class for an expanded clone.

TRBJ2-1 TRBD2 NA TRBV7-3 CASSSSSGNHNEQFF TGTGCCAGCAGCTCCTCTAGCGGGAACCACAATGAGCAGTTCTTC
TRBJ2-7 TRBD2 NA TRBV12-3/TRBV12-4 CASSPSGPYEQYF TGTGCCAGCAGTCCTAGCGGCCCCTACGAGCAGTACTTC
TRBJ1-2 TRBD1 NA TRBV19 CASSRGQGDGYTF TGTGCCAGTAGTCGTGGACAGGGGGACGGCTACACCTTC
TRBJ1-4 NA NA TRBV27 CASSSRTNEKLFF TGTGCCAGCAGTTCCCGTACTAACGAAAAACTGTTTTTT
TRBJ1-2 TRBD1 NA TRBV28 CASEDPQDRANTRGYTF TGTGCCAGCGAAGATCCTCAGGACAGGGCCAATACTCGTGGCTACACCTTC
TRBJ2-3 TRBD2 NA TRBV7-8 CASSISGTTDTQYF TGTGCCAGCAGCATTAGCGGGACCACAGATACGCAGTATTTT
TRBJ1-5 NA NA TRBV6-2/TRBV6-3 CASSLQVSRNQPQHF TGTGCCAGCAGTTTACAGGTATCTCGCAATCAGCCCCAGCATTTT
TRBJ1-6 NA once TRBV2 CASGLEPGNSPLHF TGTGCCAGCGGCCTGGAGCCCGGCAATTCACCCCTCCACTTT
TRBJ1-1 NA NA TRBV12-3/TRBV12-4 CASSSQENTEAFF TGTGCCAGCAGTTCCCAGGAGAACACTGAAGCTTTCTTT
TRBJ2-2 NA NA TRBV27 CASSLAGQGNTGELFF TGTGCCAGCAGTTTAGCAGGGCAAGGGAACACCGGGGAGCTGTTTTTT
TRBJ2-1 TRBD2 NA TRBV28 CASTARVAGGGEQFF TGTGCCAGCACCGCTAGGGTAGCGGGAGGGGGAGAGCAGTTCTTC
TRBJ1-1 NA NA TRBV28 CASSLRGTEAFF TGTGCCAGCAGTTTAAGGGGCACTGAAGCTTTCTTT
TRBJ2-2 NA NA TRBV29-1 CSVVFPGRGGGELFF TGCAGCGTTGTCTTTCCAGGGCGGGGTGGCGGGGAGCTGTTTTTT
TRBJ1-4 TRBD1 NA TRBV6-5 CASSLTGIANEKLFF TGTGCCAGCAGTTTGACAGGGATCGCTAATGAAAAACTGTTTTTT
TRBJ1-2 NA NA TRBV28 CASSLKPGNGYTF TGTGCCAGCAGTTTAAAACCGGGGAACGGCTACACCTTC
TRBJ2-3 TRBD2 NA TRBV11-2 CASSPPGGGTSTDTQYF TGTGCCAGCAGCCCGCCGGGGGGGGGCACTAGCACAGATACGCAGTATTTT
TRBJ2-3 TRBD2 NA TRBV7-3 CASSLSGSSGDPTDTQYF TGTGCCAGCAGCTTAAGCGGGTCTAGCGGGGACCCCACAGATACGCAGTATTTT